This T cell receptor beta chain is drawn from a study of blood T cell repertoires in COVID-19. This clone was picked up a small number of times. During active infection, Seattle patients enrolled and were then monitored through disease. Trimming took 7 bases from V and 7 from J; bases not matched to a gene: 13. The CDR3 covers 14 residues. CDR1 is SEHNR, CDR2 FQNEAQ, per germline (reference sequence). Study processing details: It was from reference gene primer amplification that nucleated cell counts were estimated. Produced via immunoSEQ multiplex PCR; TCRdb's table is partial and in-frame only. The V and J calls and clone size were taken over from that table, and D and trimming were inferred from the DNA. This sample has fewer than 300,000 clones, with about 86% found just once.

The sequenced material came from peripheral blood. The TCR comes from a person between 70 and 80 years old with COVID-19, enrolled during active disease. The chain is built from TRBV7-9 and TRBJ2-7; 7 nucleotides agree with TRBD2. CDR3 residues: CASTSRGREEEQYF. The CDR3 nucleotides are TGTGCCAGCACCTCAAGGGGACGGGAGGAGGAGCAGTACTTC.